Shown below are 17 T cell receptor beta chains from a single sample sequenced in a study of tumor-infiltrating lymphocytes in primary liver carcinoma. Both RNA and DNA were isolated together from about 20-30 mg of bulk tissue that had not been sorted. TCR beta cDNA came from about 500 ng total RNA, primed with a constant-region primer. It was through three nested multiplex PCR rounds of slightly modified ARM-PCR that TCR beta libraries arose. Two initial PCR rounds of ten to eleven cycles each paired TRBV1-TRBV30 forward primers with a C-beta reverse primer. Using its own MiXCR run on the multiplex PCR reads, TCRdb lists one record per CDR3 protein. In the table there are some 94,000 distinct CDR3 sequences, around two thirds of which are singletons. Specimen: liver tumor tissue from sampling region 5. Subset given: tumor region T5, tumor centre. The receptors derive from a woman aged 55-75 years with primary liver carcinoma and hepatitis B virus infection.

There are a few counts of this clonotype. Because it lacks the conserved phenylalanine or tryptophan at the end, this CDR3 is likely a read error. The chain joins TRBV6-6 to TRBJ1-1; D possibly corresponds to TRBD1 (6 bases). V dropped 10 bases and J dropped 4 bases, with 16 bases sitting between them. The CDR3 is 13 residues long. Per germline, CDR1 MNHNY and CDR2 SVGAGI (reference sequence). CDR3 DNA sequence: TGTGCCAACAGCCTACAGGGACTCACTGAAGCTTTCCTT. This translates into CANSLQGLTEAFL.

About this clonotype: The junction differs from germline at one of its ends, possibly a read error. The V call is TRBV11-3, the J call TRBJ2-1; D perhaps matches TRBD2 (6 bases). Per the germline V gene, CDR1 is SGHNT and CDR2 is YENEEA. The length of the CDR3 is 14 residues. CDR3 amino acids: CATSLWDRDSQQFF. DNA of the CDR3: TGTGCCACCAGCCTCTGGGACCGGGACTCACAGCAGTTCTTC.

As concerns this clonotype: As the CDR3 is not closed by the conserved phenylalanine or tryptophan, this likely results from a read error. The chain joins TRBV6-5 to TRBJ2-7; tentatively, D is TRBD1 (6 bases). Between the trimmed V and J ends, which lost 7 bases and 4 bases, there was a span of 11 bases. Germline CDR1 reads MNHEY; CDR2 reads SVGAGI. The CDR3 has 12 residues. CDR3 sequence (DNA): TGTGCCAGCATTTCCAGGGGTTACGAGCAGTACCTC. Encoded protein: CASISRGYEQYL.

Concerning this clonotype itself: The CDR3 carries no conserved terminal phenylalanine or tryptophan, so it likely arises from a read error. The chain links TRBV12-3 or TRBV12-4 to TRBJ2-3, with a weak D call TRBD1 (6 bases). The CDR3 runs to 18 residues. V lost 5 bases to trimming and J lost 2 bases, with 23 bases between them. CDR3 bases: TGTGCCAGCAGTAAAGGTCTACAGGGAATTTCTAACACAGATACGCAGTATTAT. This translates into CASSKGLQGISNTDTQYY.

For this clonotype: Given a much more abundant clone one base away, this may be a read error. The chain carries TRBV10-3 and TRBJ2-3; D assignment may be TRBD1 or TRBD2 (5 bases each). Trimming left V 11 bases short and J 4 bases short, with 16 bases between. This CDR3 region has 13 residues. Per the germline V gene, CDR1 is ENHRY and CDR2 is SYGVKD. The DNA of the CDR3 is TGTGCCTCCAAATCCGGGACCTCAGATACGCAGTATTTT. It encodes CASKSGTSDTQYF.

As concerns this clonotype: An end of the junction differs from the germline gene, which may be a read error. V and J are TRBV12-5 and TRBJ2-1; D uncertain. CDR3 length: 15 residues. Germline V gene data show CDR1 as LGHNT and CDR2 as FRNRAP. The CDR3 region has the DNA TGTGTTAGTGGTCCCTACGTGAGCTCCTACAATGAGAAGTTCTTC. Translating gives CVSGPYVSSYNEKFF.

Concerning this clonotype: This may come from a read error, since a much larger clone is one base off. V usage is TRBV6-2 or TRBV6-3 and J usage is TRBJ2-7; no definite D call. CDR3 size: 12 residues. Germline values: CDR1 MNHEY, CDR2 SVGEGT. CDR3 loop: CVSSYGLYEQYF. The DNA for the CDR3 is TGTGTCAGCAGTTACGGGTTATACGAGCAGTACTTC.

A word on this clonotype: Since a much larger clone is just one base distant, this may be a read error. The chain has TRBV5-1 and TRBJ2-1, with TRBD1 matching over 7 bases. The CDR3 runs 15 residues. Germline CDR1 SGHRS, CDR2 YFSETQ. CDR3 nucleotides: TGCGCCAGCAGCTTGGACAGGGGTACATTTGATGAGCAGTCCTTC. Translation: CASSLDRGTFDEQSF.

This clonotype was found many times. The genes are TRBV6-1 and TRBJ2-7, with 9 bases matching TRBD2. J gave up 0 bases and V 6 bases, and 6 bases lay outside the gene matches. There are 15 residues in the CDR3. Germline-derived CDR1 and CDR2 are MNHNS and SASEGT. CDR3 region: CASRFFSGSSYEQYF. DNA for the CDR3: TGTGCCAGCAGATTCTTTAGCGGGAGCTCCTACGAGCAGTACTTC.

As concerns this clonotype: This clone may be a read error of a much larger clone one base away. V is TRBV28 and J is TRBJ2-1, with D maybe TRBD1 (6 bases). The CDR3 length is 15 residues. V was trimmed by 7 bases and J by 0 bases, leaving 13 bases between them. The V gene's germline CDR1 is MDHEN and CDR2 SYDVKM. CDR3 in DNA: TGTGCCAGCATCCACAGGGCGTACTCCTACAATGAGCAGTTCTTC. As protein: CASIHRAYSYNEQFF.

This clonotype was seen a single time. The V call is TRBV29-1, the J call TRBJ2-1; D possibly uses TRBD1 or TRBD2 (5 bases each). The germline CDR1 and CDR2 sequences are SQVTM and ANQGSEA. V lost 6 bases, J lost 3 bases, and 15 bases lay in between. The CDR3 totals 14 residues. In nucleotides, the CDR3 is TGCAGCGTAGGGACGAGAAGCTACTACAATGAGCAGTTCTTC. This translates into CSVGTRSYYNEQFF.

This rearrangement joins TRBV29-1 to TRBJ2-5, with a possible D match to TRBD2 (6 bases). CDR3 length equals 14 residues. Germline CDR1 and CDR2: SQVTM and ANQGSEA. V was shortened by 4 bases and J by 4 bases, with 16 bases between the two germline ends. CDR3 DNA sequence: TGCAGCGTTGGGGATGGGGGGACTCCAGAGACCCAGTACTTC. Its translation is CSVGDGGTPETQYF.

This clonotype occurred once. A much larger clone differs from this one at a single base, so this may be a read error. The CDR3 region is CASHRSNNEQFF. In DNA, the CDR3 is TGTGCCAGCCACCGATCCAACAATGAGCAGTTCTTC. The rearrangement links TRBV7-9 to TRBJ2-1, with D unresolved. From germline, CDR1 is SEHNR and CDR2 FQNEAQ (reference sequence). Trimming pared 8 bases from V and 5 bases from J, leaving 10 bases between. The CDR3 totals 12 residues.

As for this clonotype: The junction and the germline gene differ at one end; a read error may be behind it. The chain has TRBV6-1 and TRBJ1-6; TRBD1 is a possible D gene (6 bases). This CDR3 has 17 amino acids. Per the germline V gene, CDR1 is MNHNS and CDR2 is SASEGT. The CDR3 DNA reads as TGTGGCAGCACCGAAGGGAGAGGGGGTCGGTATAATTCACCCCTCCACTTT. Its protein product is CGSTEGRGGRYNSPLHF.

The chain carries TRBV20-1 and TRBJ2-7; D unresolved. Looked up from germline, CDR1 is DFQATT and CDR2 is SNEGSKA (reference sequence). The CDR3 extends over 13 amino acids. Trimming removed 4 bases from V and 3 bases from J, with 13 bases in between. This chain's CDR3 is CSAKWNRNYEQYF. DNA for the CDR3: TGCAGTGCTAAATGGAACCGGAACTACGAGCAGTACTTC.

CDR3 sequence reads: CASSRTSEEQFF. CDR3 nucleotide sequence: TGTGCCAGCAGCCGGACTAGTGAAGAGCAGTTCTTC. This chain joins TRBV4-2 and TRBJ2-1, with 7 bases that match TRBD2. The CDR3 totals 12 residues. Germline trimming cut 4 bases from V and 10 bases from J; bases unmatched to any gene: 4. Per germline, CDR1 LGHNA and CDR2 YNFKEQ.

This chain connects TRBV28 to TRBJ1-1; D gene uncertain. Trimming left V 5 bases short and J 1 base short, with 8 bases between. Per germline, CDR1 MDHEN and CDR2 SYDVKM. The CDR3 extends over 13 amino acids. The CDR3 nucleotides read TGTGCCAGCAGTAATAGGGCGAACACTGAAGCTTTCTTT. As protein: CASSNRANTEAFF.